This T cell receptor beta chain stems from a study of blood T cell repertoires in COVID-19. J gave up 3 bases and V 6 bases, and 11 bases lay outside the gene matches. The CDR3 extends over 16 amino acids. CDR1 is MDHEN and CDR2 is SYDVKM in the germline V gene. Here immunoSEQ multiplex PCR was the method, and the copy in TCRdb shows in-frame clones only, minus some. The sample has about 150,000 clones; under 95% are singletons. This chain links TRBV28 with TRBJ2-3, with 8 bases lining up with TRBD2. The clonotype comes from a man in his forties or fifties with acute or convalescent COVID-19. The sample consisted of peripheral blood. The CDR3 sequence is CASSPPSGRGTDTQYF. CDR3 in DNA: TGTGCCAGCAGCCCACCGTCCGGGAGGGGGACAGATACGCAGTATTTT.